This T cell receptor (beta chain) was retrieved from a study of blood T cell repertoires in COVID-19. The wider study: Both acute and convalescent COVID-19 samples were obtained from the United States, Italy and Spain.

Symptom resolution, clearance, or two negative PCRs marked the recovered donors of Cohort 3. Original methodology: Reference gene primer amplification yielded estimated nucleated cell counts. The repertoire was sequenced with immunoSEQ multiplex PCR; TCRdb's copy has only in-frame clones and lacks some. The D gene and trimming were derived from the DNA, and the V and J assignments and clone size from that table. The sample has about 250,000 clones, 70% to 90% seen once; the top ten hold more than 1.5%. This CDR3 region has 16 residues. Germline lookup yields CDR1 MDHEN and CDR2 SYDVKM. Trimming pared 3 bases from V and 2 bases from J, leaving 13 bases between.

The source is a man aged 35 to 55 who had recovered from COVID-19. The chain couples TRBV28 to TRBJ1-4, with a tentative D call TRBD1 (6 bases). Sequencing was done on a sample of PBMCs or T cells enriched from blood (not recorded which). The CDR3 reads CASSFNLGATNEKLFF. The CDR3 DNA reads as TGTGCCAGCAGTTTTAACCTGGGGGCCACTAATGAAAAACTGTTTTTT. The variable domain in full, completed from reference TRBV28 and TRBJ1-4, reads DVKVTQSSRYLVKRTGEKVFLECVQDMDHENMFWYRQDPGLGLRLIYFSYDVKMKEKGDIPEGYSVSREKKERFSLILESASTNQTSMYLCASSFNLGATNEKLFFGSGTQLSVL.